The present T cell receptor (beta chain) was sequenced within a study of control samples from healthy donors and cancer patients. Repertoires were generated with immunoSEQ multiplex PCR, while TCRdb's copy carries only in-frame clones and drops some. Among 78,000 or so clones listed, about 88% were seen once. This clone was observed a single time. The J segment lost 7 bases and the V segment lost 6 bases, leaving 13 bases of the junction unmatched. The CDR3 runs to 15 residues. Germline assignment: CDR1 LGHDT and CDR2 YNNKEL (reference sequence). The sample was blood. V and J are TRBV3-1 (or the pseudogene TRBV3-2) and TRBJ2-7; 9 nucleotides align to TRBD2. This TCR came from a woman between 50 and 59 years old in good health. The CDR3 coding sequence is TGTGCCAGCAGTCCCCCCGGCGGGGGGGCTGGAGAGCAGTACTTC. This codes for CASSPPGGGAGEQYF.